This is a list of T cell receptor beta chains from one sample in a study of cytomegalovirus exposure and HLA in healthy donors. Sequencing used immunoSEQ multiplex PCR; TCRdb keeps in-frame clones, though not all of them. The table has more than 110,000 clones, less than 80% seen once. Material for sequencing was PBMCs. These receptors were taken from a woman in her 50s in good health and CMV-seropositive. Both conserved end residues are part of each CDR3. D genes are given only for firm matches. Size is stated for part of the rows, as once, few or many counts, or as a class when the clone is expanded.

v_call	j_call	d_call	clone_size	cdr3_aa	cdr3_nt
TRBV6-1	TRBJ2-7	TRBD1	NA	CASMRDRGPYEQYF	TGTGCCAGCATGAGAGACAGGGGACCCTACGAGCAGTACTTC
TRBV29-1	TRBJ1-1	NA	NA	CSVEPLVGTEAFF	TGCAGCGTTGAGCCCCTAGTAGGCACTGAAGCTTTCTTT
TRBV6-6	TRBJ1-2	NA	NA	CASRPVGGRGYTF	TGTGCCAGCAGGCCCGTGGGGGGGCGAGGCTACACCTTC
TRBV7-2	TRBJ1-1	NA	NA	CASSFFLTELNTEAFF	TGTGCCAGCAGCTTCTTTCTGACAGAATTGAACACTGAAGCTTTCTTT
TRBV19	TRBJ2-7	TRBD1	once	CASSIGTGYEQYF	TGTGCCAGTAGTATAGGGACAGGCTACGAGCAGTACTTC
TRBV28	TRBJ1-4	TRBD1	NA	CASSPSGQGDEKLFF	TGTGCCAGCAGTCCTTCGGGACAGGGGGACGAAAAACTGTTTTTT
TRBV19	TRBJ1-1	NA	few	CASSIAVNTEAFF	TGTGCCAGTAGTATTGCAGTGAACACTGAAGCTTTCTTT
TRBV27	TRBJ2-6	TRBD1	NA	CASRSGGAGANVLTF	TGTGCCAGCAGGTCAGGGGGCGCTGGGGCCAACGTCCTGACTTTC
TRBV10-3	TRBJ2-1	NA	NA	CAISDVGGGRYNEQFF	TGTGCCATCAGTGATGTTGGTGGAGGACGCTACAATGAGCAGTTCTTC
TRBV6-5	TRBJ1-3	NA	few	CASSVETGNTIYF	TGTGCCAGCAGTGTGGAGACGGGAAACACCATATATTTT
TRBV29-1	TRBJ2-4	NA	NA	CSVERGEGNIQYF	TGCAGCGTTGAACGGGGAGAAGGAAACATTCAGTACTTC
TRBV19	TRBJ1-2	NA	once	CVSTGNNYGYTF	TGTGTCTCGACAGGTAACAACTATGGCTACACCTTC
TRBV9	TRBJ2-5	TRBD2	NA	CASSVGLAEETQYF	TGTGCCAGCAGCGTAGGTCTAGCGGAAGAGACCCAGTACTTC
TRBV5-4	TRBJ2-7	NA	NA	CASSLDGQYEQYF	TGTGCCAGCAGCTTGGACGGACAGTACGAGCAGTACTTC
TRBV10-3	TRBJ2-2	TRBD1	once	CAIRGGQGDGELFF	TGTGCCATCAGGGGAGGACAGGGGGACGGGGAGCTGTTTTTT
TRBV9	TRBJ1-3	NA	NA	CASSPRTDLTGNTIYF	TGTGCCAGCAGCCCGCGGACAGACCTAACTGGAAACACCATATATTTT
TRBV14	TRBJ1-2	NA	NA	CASSQATWGYTF	TGTGCCAGCAGCCAAGCGACTTGGGGCTACACCTTC
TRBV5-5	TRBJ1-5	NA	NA	CASSLRPNQPQHF	TGTGCCAGCAGCTTGCGTCCGAATCAGCCCCAGCATTTT
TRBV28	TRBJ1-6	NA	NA	CAMQRRGLNSPLHF	TGTGCCATGCAGAGGAGGGGTCTAAATTCACCCCTCCACTTT
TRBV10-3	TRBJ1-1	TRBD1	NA	CAIKGDRGGTEAFF	TGTGCCATCAAGGGGGACAGGGGAGGTACTGAAGCTTTCTTT
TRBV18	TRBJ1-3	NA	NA	CASSYTGSDTIYF	TGTGCCAGCTCCTACACAGGGTCGGACACCATATATTTT
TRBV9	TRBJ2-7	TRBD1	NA	CASSPDRGHEQYF	TGTGCCAGCAGCCCGGACAGGGGTCACGAGCAGTACTTC
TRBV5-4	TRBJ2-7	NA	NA	CASSLASGADEQYF	TGTGCCAGCAGCTTGGCCAGTGGGGCGGACGAGCAGTACTTC
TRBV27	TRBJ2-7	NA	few	CASSLGGGFYEQYF	TGTGCCAGCAGTTTAGGCGGGGGCTTCTACGAGCAGTACTTC
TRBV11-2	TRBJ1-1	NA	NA	CASSLVRAGTEAFF	TGTGCCAGCAGCTTAGTGCGGGCGGGAACTGAAGCTTTCTTT
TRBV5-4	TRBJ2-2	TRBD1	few	CASSQTGDDTGELFF	TGTGCCAGCAGCCAGACAGGGGATGACACCGGGGAGCTGTTTTTT
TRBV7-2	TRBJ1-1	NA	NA	CASSPQRGRTEAFF	TGTGCCAGCAGCCCCCAGCGGGGTAGGACTGAAGCTTTCTTT
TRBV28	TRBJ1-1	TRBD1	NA	CASSNTGANTEAFF	TGTGCCAGCAGTAATACAGGGGCGAACACTGAAGCTTTCTTT
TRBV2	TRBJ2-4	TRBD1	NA	CARSGTAKNIQYF	TGTGCCAGATCCGGGACAGCTAAAAACATTCAGTACTTC
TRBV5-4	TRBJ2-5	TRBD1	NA	CASSLERTGQETQYF	TGTGCCAGCAGCTTGGAACGGACAGGACAAGAGACCCAGTACTTC
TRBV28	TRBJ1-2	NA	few	CASSFTANYGYTF	TGTGCCAGCAGTTTCACAGCTAACTATGGCTACACCTTC
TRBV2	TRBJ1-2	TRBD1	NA	CASSGDSSNYGYTF	TGTGCCAGCAGTGGGGACAGCTCTAACTATGGCTACACCTTC
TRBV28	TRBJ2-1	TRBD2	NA	CASSSPQLATNEQFF	TGTGCCAGCAGCTCCCCTCAACTAGCGACCAATGAGCAGTTCTTC
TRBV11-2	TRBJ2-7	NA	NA	CASSIRGLLVPYEQYF	TGTGCCAGCAGCATCAGAGGCCTCCTTGTACCCTACGAGCAGTACTTC
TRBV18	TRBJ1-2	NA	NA	CASSPLWGGEGYTF	TGTGCCAGCTCCCCCCTTTGGGGGGGGGAAGGCTACACCTTC
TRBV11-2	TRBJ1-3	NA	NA	CASSLEQGSGNTIYF	TGTGCCAGCAGCTTAGAACAGGGATCTGGAAACACCATATATTTT
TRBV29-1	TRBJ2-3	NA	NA	CSVDAPGTQYF	TGCAGCGTTGACGCCCCCGGTACGCAGTATTTT
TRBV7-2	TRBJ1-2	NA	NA	CASGPQTVYGYTF	TGTGCCAGCGGCCCTCAGACAGTCTATGGCTACACCTTC
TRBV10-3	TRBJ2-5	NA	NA	CAISESGGEAETQYF	TGTGCCATCAGTGAGTCCGGAGGGGAGGCAGAGACCCAGTACTTC
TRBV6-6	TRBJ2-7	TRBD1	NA	CASSLTGDEQYF	TGTGCCAGCAGTTTAACAGGGGACGAGCAGTACTTC
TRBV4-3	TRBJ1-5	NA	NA	CASSHDLGEGQPQHF	TGCGCCAGCAGCCATGATCTGGGAGAGGGTCAGCCCCAGCATTTT
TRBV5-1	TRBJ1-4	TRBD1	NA	CASSLGTGGVGEKLFF	TGCGCCAGCAGCTTGGGGACAGGGGGCGTCGGCGAAAAACTGTTTTTT
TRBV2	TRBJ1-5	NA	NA	CASSQINQPQHF	TGTGCCAGCAGCCAGATCAATCAGCCCCAGCATTTT
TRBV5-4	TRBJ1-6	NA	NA	CASSLEGTTYNSPLHF	TGTGCCAGCAGCTTGGAAGGGACAACCTATAATTCACCCCTCCACTTT